These 26 T cell receptor beta chains were all obtained from the same sample, sequenced in a study of control samples from healthy donors and cancer patients. The repertoire was sequenced with immunoSEQ multiplex PCR; TCRdb's copy has only in-frame clones and lacks some. The table lists approximately 190,000 clones, roughly nine tenths of them singletons. Sample: blood. These receptors were taken from a man under 40 in good health.

The genes are TRBV27 and TRBJ2-7; 8 positions match TRBD1. Germline V CDR1 and CDR2: MNHEY, SMNVEV (reference sequence). With 3 bases clipped from V and 2 bases from J, the junction kept 9 bases outside the gene matches. The CDR3 has 16 amino acids. DNA of the CDR3: TGTGCCAGCAGTTTGTACTCCGGACAGGGACCCTACGAGCAGTACTTC. This translates into CASSLYSGQGPYEQYF.

V is TRBV27 and J is TRBJ1-3, with D maybe TRBD1 (6 bases). Germline V gives CDR1 MNHEY, CDR2 SMNVEV (reference sequence). This CDR3 comprises 16 residues. V was trimmed by 3 bases and J by 1 base, leaving 13 bases between them. For the CDR3, the DNA is TGTGCCAGCAGTTTGAACAGGGCTACTTCTGGAAACACCATATATTTT. Translated: CASSLNRATSGNTIYF.

The chain recombines TRBV27 with TRBJ1-6; 7 bases align to TRBD1. CDR3 length equals 19 residues. Trimming took 5 bases from V and 0 from J; bases not matched to a gene: 13. Germline loops: CDR1 MNHEY, CDR2 SMNVEV (reference sequence). CDR3 in DNA: TGTGCCAGCAGTCTGAGCCCAGGGGGGCCCAGCTCCTATAATTCACCCCTCCACTTT. Its translation is CASSLSPGGPSSYNSPLHF.

The V gene is TRBV5-1, the J gene TRBJ1-6, with D perhaps TRBD1 (5 bases). The germline V and J ends were trimmed by 5 bases and 10 bases, with 16 bases remaining between them. CDR3 length: 14 residues. CDR1 is SGHRS and CDR2 is YFSETQ in the germline V gene. The CDR3 protein is CASRTGTSSSPLHF. The CDR3 nucleotides are TGCGCCAGCAGGACCGGGACGTCTAGCTCACCCCTCCACTTT.

J is TRBJ1-5 and V is TRBV4-1, with D possibly matching TRBD1 (6 bases). Germline assignment: CDR1 MGHRA and CDR2 YSYEKL. Deletions cut 5 bases from V and 0 bases from J, with 8 bases between. The CDR3 runs to 14 residues. CDR3 DNA sequence: TGCGCCAGCAGCGGGGACAATAGCAATCAGCCCCAGCATTTT. It is translated as CASSGDNSNQPQHF.

The chain links TRBV5-6 to TRBJ2-4, with D possibly matching TRBD2 (5 bases). From germline, CDR1 is SGHDT and CDR2 YYEEEE. Trimming pared 3 bases from V and 0 bases from J, leaving 13 bases between. The CDR3 sequence is 16 residues long. CDR3 protein: CASSSRGNLAKNIQYF. In nucleotides, the CDR3 is TGTGCCAGCAGCTCCCGAGGGAACCTAGCCAAAAACATTCAGTACTTC.

The chain combines TRBV11-3 with TRBJ1-1, with D perhaps TRBD1 (5 bases). Trimming stripped 5 bases from V and 7 bases from J, with 17 bases between. Germline CDR1 reads SGHNT; CDR2 reads YENEEA. CDR3 length: 14 amino acids. CDR3 in DNA: TGTGCCAGCAGCCTAGGTGGGGCAGGTAATGAAGCTTTCTTT. Protein sequence: CASSLGGAGNEAFF.

The genes are TRBV10-3 and TRBJ1-2; D is undetermined. This CDR3 contains 14 residues. Germline lookup yields CDR1 ENHRY and CDR2 SYGVKD. With 6 bases removed from V and 5 bases from J, the gap between germline ends came to 16 bases. The CDR3 coding sequence is TGTGCCATCAGGCCCGGGGATACCGTATATGGCTACACCTTC. Amino acids: CAIRPGDTVYGYTF.

The rearrangement uses TRBV18 and TRBJ1-2; D gene uncertain. Trimming shortened V by 0 bases and J by 8 bases, and 10 bases separated the two germline ends. This CDR3 region has 13 residues. CDR1 and CDR2 from the germline V gene are KGHSH and LQKENI. CDR3 residues: CASSPPEGWGYTF. In nucleotides, the CDR3 is TGTGCCAGCTCACCACCAGAAGGATGGGGCTACACCTTC.

J is TRBJ1-1 and V is TRBV19; 8 bases align to TRBD1. The V and J ends lost 9 bases and 5 bases, in that order; junction bases with no gene match: 8. The germline V gene encodes CDR1 LNHDA and CDR2 SQIVND (reference sequence). There are 13 residues in the CDR3. The CDR3 sequence: CASQGAKITEAFF. The DNA of the CDR3 is TGTGCCAGCCAGGGGGCGAAGATAACTGAAGCTTTCTTT.

This clone came up once. The chain carries TRBV29-1 and TRBJ2-1; D is undetermined. The length of the CDR3 is 13 residues. Trimming shortened V by 2 bases and J by 3 bases, and 8 bases separated the two germline ends. Germline CDR1 and CDR2: SQVTM and ANQGSEA. CDR3: CSVEYGIYNEQFF. The CDR3 DNA sequence: TGCAGCGTTGAATATGGGATCTACAATGAGCAGTTCTTC.

The chain has TRBV6-5 and TRBJ2-1; no clear D. The CDR3 extends over 13 amino acids. V lost 7 bases, J lost 8 bases, and 15 bases lay in between. Germline CDR1 is MNHEY and CDR2 is SVGAGI. This CDR3 is CASNRTPGDEQFF. Here the CDR3 DNA reads TGTGCCAGCAATCGGACGCCAGGCGATGAGCAGTTCTTC.

This chain connects TRBV7-9 to TRBJ2-2; TRBD2 matches 11 bases. The V gene's germline CDR1 is SEHNR and CDR2 FQNEAQ (reference sequence). The CDR3 is 18 amino acids. The trim removed 2 bases at V and 0 bases at J, leaving 5 bases unmatched. The CDR3 DNA is TGTGCCAGCAGCTTATACCTAGCGGGGGGATCGAACACCGGGGAGCTGTTTTTT. It encodes CASSLYLAGGSNTGELFF.

The chain uses TRBV12-3 or TRBV12-4 and TRBJ2-1; TRBD2 matches at 8 bases. Losses at the gene ends were 8 bases for V and 9 bases for J; bases not matched to a gene: 6. The CDR3 covers 12 residues. The CDR3 nucleotides read TGTGCCAGCGGGGGACTAGATGTTGAGCAGTTCTTC. This encodes CASGGLDVEQFF.

The chain combines TRBV20-1 with TRBJ1-5; TRBD1 aligns across 8 bases. Germline assignment: CDR1 DFQATT and CDR2 SNEGSKA (reference sequence). CDR3 length: 14 residues. Germline trimming cut 3 bases from V and 3 bases from J; bases unmatched to any gene: 4. This chain's CDR3 is CSASNRGYNQPQHF. In DNA, the CDR3 is TGCAGTGCTAGTAACAGGGGGTACAATCAGCCCCAGCATTTT.

The chain has TRBV6-6 and TRBJ1-2; the match to TRBD1 covers 9 bases. Germline V CDR1 and CDR2: MNHNY, SVGAGI (reference sequence). The CDR3 runs to 16 residues. Trimming removed 5 bases from V and 4 bases from J; junction bases left unmatched: 11. CDR3 amino acids: CASSATGGGLSYGYTF. DNA of the CDR3: TGTGCCAGCAGTGCTACAGGGGGCGGGTTGAGCTATGGCTACACCTTC.

The V and J genes are TRBV5-4 and TRBJ1-2; TRBD1 matches at 7 bases. This CDR3 has 13 residues. Germline V lookup: CDR1 SGHNT, CDR2 YYREEE (reference sequence). Trimming cost V 5 bases and J 6 bases; bases outside gene matches: 7. CDR3 sequence reads: CASRSTGYNGYTF. Written as DNA, the CDR3 is TGTGCCAGCAGATCGACAGGGTACAATGGCTACACCTTC.

The chain has TRBV6-6 and TRBJ1-5, with 7 positions matching TRBD1. V lost 7 bases and J lost 6; bases outside the gene matches: 12. The CDR3 loop spans 15 amino acids. Germline V gene sequence: CDR1 MNHNY, CDR2 SVGAGI (reference sequence). Written as DNA, the CDR3 is TGTGCCAGCACCATAGACCAGGGGGGCGGTCAGCCCCAGCATTTT. Amino acid sequence: CASTIDQGGGQPQHF.

The V call is TRBV21-1, the J call TRBJ1-2; the table names TRBD1, a call not compared with the DNA. TRBV21-1 is annotated as a pseudogene. The CDR3 sequence is 12 residues long. CDR3 loop: CASSKGPYGYTF. The CDR3 bases are TGTGCCAGCAGCAAGGGCCCCTATGGCTACACCTTC.

This clone was seen a few times. The chain is built from TRBV9 and TRBJ2-1; D may be TRBD1 (6 bases). CDR1 and CDR2 from the germline V gene are SGDLS and YYNGEE. This CDR3 has 14 amino acids. The V end was cut by 0 bases, the J end by 6 bases, with 10 bases between. This CDR3 is CASSVGGPVNEQFF. CDR3 sequence (DNA): TGTGCCAGCAGCGTAGGGGGGCCGGTCAATGAGCAGTTCTTC.

The J gene is TRBJ2-1, the V gene TRBV6-5; perhaps TRBD2 as D (6 bases). The V gene lost 5 bases and the J gene lost 6 bases, with 11 bases spanning the gap. The CDR3 length is 13 residues. Germline values: CDR1 MNHEY, CDR2 SVGAGI. The CDR3 DNA reads TGTGCCAGCAGTCCCGGGGGAGGCAATGAGCAGTTCTTC. As protein: CASSPGGGNEQFF.

The chain has TRBV19 and TRBJ1-1; D uncertain. CDR1 is LNHDA, CDR2 SQIVND, per germline (reference sequence). CDR3 length: 16 amino acids. V was trimmed by 5 bases and J by 2 bases, leaving 18 bases between them. The DNA for the CDR3 is TGTGCCAGTAGTTGGCGTAGGCAGCTCCTAAACACTGAAGCTTTCTTT. It encodes CASSWRRQLLNTEAFF.

J is TRBJ2-1 and V is TRBV20-1; 7 nucleotides match TRBD2. The CDR3 has 11 amino acids. The germline CDR1 and CDR2 sequences are DFQATT and SNEGSKA (reference sequence). Trimming took 0 bases from V and 16 from J; bases not matched to a gene: 6. CDR3 loop: CSARESRGVFF. DNA for the CDR3: TGCAGTGCTAGAGAGTCACGGGGGGTTTTCTTC.

V is TRBV6-1 and J is TRBJ1-3; D unclear. The V gene lost 0 bases and the J gene lost 0 bases, with 9 bases spanning the gap. Germline-derived CDR1 and CDR2 are MNHNS and SASEGT. This CDR3 is built from 16 residues. The CDR3 spells CASSEARSPSGNTIYF. The CDR3 nucleotides are TGTGCCAGCAGTGAAGCAAGGAGCCCCTCTGGAAACACCATATATTTT.

In nucleotides, the CDR3 is TGTGCCAGCAGCTTAGATCGTTCGGGCTACACCTTC. Its protein is CASSLDRSGYTF. V and J are TRBV7-9 and TRBJ1-2; D unclear. Trimming took 1 base from V and 8 from J, leaving 8 bases between them. Germline V gene sequence: CDR1 SEHNR, CDR2 FQNEAQ (reference sequence). The CDR3 consists of 12 residues.

This clone was seen a handful of times. The chain recombines TRBV5-8 with TRBJ1-2, with 7 nucleotides matching TRBD1. The CDR3 length is 16 residues. V gave up 0 bases and J gave up 5 bases; unmatched junction bases: 10. CDR1 SGHTS and CDR2 YDEGEE come from the germline V gene. This chain's CDR3 is CASSLEPRQGRYGYTF. Here the CDR3 DNA reads TGTGCCAGCAGCTTGGAACCCCGACAGGGAAGATATGGCTACACCTTC. The full variable domain, with the rest looked up from reference TRBV5-8 and TRBJ1-2, is EAGVTQSPTHLIKTRGQQATLRCSPISGHTSVYWYQQALGLGLQFLLWYDEGEERNRGNFPPRFSGRQFPNYSSELNVNALELEDSALYLCASSLEPRQGRYGYTFGSGTRLTVV.